This TCR beta chain was recovered during a study of OX40 agonist ivuxolimab in advanced cancers. About the research overall: Patients in the trial were receiving intravenous ivuxolimab every 2 weeks, at doses of 0.01 to 10 mg/kg. It was permissible to have had prior anti-PD-1, anti-PD-L1 or anti-CTLA-4 therapy, and around 40% had some.

Cycle 7 day 1, cycle 4 day 1, and baseline were the timepoints at which blood was sampled. The CDR3 loop spans 14 amino acids. The germline V gene has CDR1 MNHNS and CDR2 SASEGT. V lost 2 bases, J lost 5 bases, and 5 bases stayed unmatched. Sequencing used immunoSEQ multiplex PCR; TCRdb keeps in-frame clones, though not all of them. The sample yields tens of thousands of clones, approximately 83% seen once. This clonotype was sampled from an adult with an advanced solid tumor such as melanoma, head and neck, liver or kidney cancer. This sequence joins TRBV6-1 and TRBJ2-5, with 7 bases identical to TRBD1. Sequencing was performed on CD4+ or CD8+ T cells sorted from blood, taken in a trial of the OX40 agonist ivuxolimab. The DNA for the CDR3 is TGTGCCAGCAGTGAATTGTACAGGGGCGAGACCCAGTACTTC. Encoded protein: CASSELYRGETQYF.